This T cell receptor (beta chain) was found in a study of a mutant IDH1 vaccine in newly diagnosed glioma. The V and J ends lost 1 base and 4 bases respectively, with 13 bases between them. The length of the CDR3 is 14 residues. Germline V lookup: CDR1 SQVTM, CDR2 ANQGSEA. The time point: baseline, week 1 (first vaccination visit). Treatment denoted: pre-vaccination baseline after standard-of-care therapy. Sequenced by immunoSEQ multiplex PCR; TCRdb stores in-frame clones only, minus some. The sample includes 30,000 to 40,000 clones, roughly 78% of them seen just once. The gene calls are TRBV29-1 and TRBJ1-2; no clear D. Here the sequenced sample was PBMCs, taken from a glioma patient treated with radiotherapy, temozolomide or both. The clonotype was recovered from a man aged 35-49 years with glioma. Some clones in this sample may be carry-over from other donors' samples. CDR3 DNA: TGCAGCGTTGAAGCAACCTCTGATGCCTATGGCTACACCTTC. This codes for CSVEATSDAYGYTF.